The rows below give T cell receptor beta chains drawn from one sample of a study of CD4+ T cells in melanoma. TCRdb's table, derived via immunoSEQ multiplex PCR, lists solely in-frame clones and lacks some. This repertoire shows around 100,000 clones, approximately 92% found once; its top ten account for approximately 3.5%. Sequencing input: peripheral blood. Every receptor here comes from a human donor with melanoma. Both conserved end residues are part of each CDR3. The D gene is left open where the match is weak. Clone size is given for some rows only: seen once, a few or many times, or a class if the clone is expanded.

cdr3_aa cdr3_nt d_call v_call clone_size j_call
CASSLTANYGYTF TGTGCCAGCAGTTTAACAGCTAACTATGGCTACACCTTC . TRBV28 . TRBJ1-2
CATQSTGPNTEAFF TGTGCCACCCAGAGCACAGGCCCGAACACTGAAGCTTTCTTT . TRBV6-1 . TRBJ1-1
CASAEAGRERDSGYTF TGTGCCAGCGCAGAGGCGGGTAGGGAAAGGGACTCTGGCTACACCTTC . TRBV7-2 . TRBJ1-2
CASSRPGGDTQYF TGTGCCAGCAGCCGACCAGGAGGAGATACGCAGTATTTT . TRBV7-3 . TRBJ2-3
CASSLDMPGGGQETQYF TGTGCCAGCAGCTTAGATATGCCGGGAGGGGGACAAGAGACCCAGTACTTC TRBD2 TRBV11-2 . TRBJ2-5
CASSQASGAYEQYF TGCGCCAGCAGCCAAGCTAGCGGGGCCTACGAGCAGTACTTC TRBD2 TRBV4-1 . TRBJ2-7
CATRQRIFSYEQYF TGTGCCACAAGACAGCGGATCTTCTCCTACGAGCAGTACTTC . TRBV2 . TRBJ2-7
CASSQDYRAVGYTF TGCGCCAGCAGCCAAGACTACAGGGCCGTGGGCTACACCTTC . TRBV5-1 . TRBJ1-2
CASITREFHEQFF TGTGCCAGCATTACCCGCGAATTTCATGAGCAGTTCTTC . TRBV6-6 . TRBJ2-1
CASSRIRSGSEKLFF TGTGCCAGCAGCCGGATTAGATCAGGATCTGAAAAACTGTTTTTT . TRBV14 . TRBJ1-4
CASSSVMTGDVDYGYTF TGCGCCAGCAGCTCCGTGATGACAGGAGATGTTGACTATGGCTACACCTTC . TRBV5-1 . TRBJ1-2
CASTQGQGGSGELFF TGTGCCAGCACCCAAGGACAGGGAGGATCCGGGGAGCTGTTTTTT TRBD1 TRBV6-1 medium-sized TRBJ2-2
CASSLTRHTDTQYF TGTGCCAGCAGCTTAACGCGCCACACAGATACGCAGTATTTT . TRBV7-3 . TRBJ2-3
CASSPNSGSEAFF TGCGCCAGCAGCCCCAATTCAGGGTCTGAAGCTTTCTTT . TRBV5-1 . TRBJ1-1
CASTTEFLETQYF TGTGCCAGCACCACGGAGTTTCTGGAGACCCAGTACTTC . TRBV28 . TRBJ2-5
CASSFGQGYTEAFF TGCGCCAGCAGCTTCGGACAGGGCTACACTGAAGCTTTCTTT TRBD1 TRBV5-1 . TRBJ1-1
CASSFNRGRGYTF TGTGCCAGCAGCTTTAACAGGGGGCGAGGCTACACCTTC TRBD1 TRBV7-2 once TRBJ1-2
CASSLGAGEGYEQYF TGTGCCAGCAGCTTAGGAGCGGGGGAAGGGTACGAGCAGTACTTC TRBD2 TRBV7-9 . TRBJ2-7
CASSLWADSNQPQHF TGTGCCAGCAGTTTATGGGCGGATAGCAATCAGCCCCAGCATTTT . TRBV27 . TRBJ1-5
CASSLDPLYGGGQETQYF TGTGCCAGCAGCTTGGATCCCCTTTACGGTGGGGGACAAGAGACCCAGTACTTC . TRBV5-4 . TRBJ2-5
CASSLNRGSDEQYF TGCGCCAGCAGCTTGAACAGGGGGTCTGACGAGCAGTACTTC TRBD1 TRBV5-1 . TRBJ2-7
CASSQRTGRGGYTF TGTGCCAGCAGCCAGAGGACAGGGAGAGGCGGCTACACCTTC TRBD1 TRBV4-2 few TRBJ1-2